This T cell receptor (beta chain) was found in a study of neoadjuvant nivolumab and ipilimumab in lung cancer. Across the study: Nivolumab 3 mg/kg was given days 1, 15 and 29, plus ipilimumab 1 mg/kg day 1 in combination.

Broader study findings: Resected-tumor TCR richness correlated positively with pretherapy blood richness. Pathologic regression was not significantly tied to TCR clonality. Only two of four nivolumab-treated tumors gained richness and clonality by surgery.

In the case of this clone: What it recognizes is unknown.

The method was immunoSEQ multiplex PCR; TCRdb's version includes in-frame clones alone and lacks a portion of them. The sample consists of 25,000 to 30,000 clones, about three quarters of them appearing once. The input for sequencing was tumor tissue, taken after neoadjuvant nivolumab, alone or with ipilimumab, at or shortly before surgery. This TCR was recovered from an adult with non-small cell lung cancer.

In DNA form, the CDR3 reads TGTGCCAGCAGCTCCGGGGGAGAGACCCAGTACTTC. Protein: CASSSGGETQYF. The chain employs TRBV7-2 and TRBJ2-5, with D perhaps matching TRBD2 (6 bases). The CDR3 is 12 residues long. CDR1 and CDR2 (germline): SGHTA, FQGNSA. V was cut by 4 bases and J by 4 bases, with 7 bases left in between. Looking up the rest from reference TRBV7-2 and TRBJ2-5 gives the full variable domain: GAGVSQSPSNKVTEKGKDVELRCDPISGHTALYWYRQSLGQGLEFLIYFQGNSAPDKSGLPSDRFSAERTGGSVSTLTIQRTQQEDSAVYLCASSSGGETQYFGPGTRLLVL.